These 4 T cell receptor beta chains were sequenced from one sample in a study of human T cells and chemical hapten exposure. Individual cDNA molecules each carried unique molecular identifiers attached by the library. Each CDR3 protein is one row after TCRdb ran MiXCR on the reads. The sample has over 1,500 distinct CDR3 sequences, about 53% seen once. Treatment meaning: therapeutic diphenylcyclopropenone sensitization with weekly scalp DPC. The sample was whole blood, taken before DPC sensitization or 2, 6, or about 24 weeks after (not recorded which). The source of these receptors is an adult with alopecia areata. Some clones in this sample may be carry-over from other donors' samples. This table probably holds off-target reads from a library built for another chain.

CDR3 nucleotides: TGTGCCACCAGCAGACCTAAACAGGGGTCCACCGGGGAGCTGTTTTTT. This gives the protein CATSRPKQGSTGELFF. V gene TRBV15 combines with J gene TRBJ2-2, with 7 bases identical to TRBD1. V lost 2 bases and J lost 4; bases outside the gene matches: 7. The germline V gene has CDR1 LNHNV and CDR2 YYDKDF (reference sequence). The CDR3 extends over 16 amino acids.

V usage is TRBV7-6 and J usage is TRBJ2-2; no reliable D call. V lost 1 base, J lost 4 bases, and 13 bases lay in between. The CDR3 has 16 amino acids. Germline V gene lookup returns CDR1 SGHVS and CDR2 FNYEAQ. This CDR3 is CASSLEYGHPTGELFF. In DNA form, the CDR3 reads TGTGCCAGCAGCTTAGAGTACGGGCACCCCACCGGGGAGCTGTTTTTT.

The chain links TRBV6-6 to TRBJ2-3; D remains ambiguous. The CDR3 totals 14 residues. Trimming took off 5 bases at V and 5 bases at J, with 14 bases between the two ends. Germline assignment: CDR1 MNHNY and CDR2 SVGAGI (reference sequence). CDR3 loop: CASSPLTVGDTQYF. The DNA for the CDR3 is TGTGCCAGCAGTCCCCTAACAGTCGGAGATACGCAGTATTTT.

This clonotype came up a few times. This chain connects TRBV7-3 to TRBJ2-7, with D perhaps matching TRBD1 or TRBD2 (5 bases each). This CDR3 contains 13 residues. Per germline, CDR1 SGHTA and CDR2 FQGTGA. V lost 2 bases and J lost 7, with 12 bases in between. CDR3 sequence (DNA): TGTGCCAGCAGCTTAGGGGGTTTGGGAGAGCAGTACTTC. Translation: CASSLGGLGEQYF.